A selection of T cell receptor beta chains follows, all from one sample in a study of blood T cell repertoires in COVID-19. Produced via immunoSEQ multiplex PCR; TCRdb's table is partial and in-frame only. This sample has about 260,000 clones, with 70% to 90% found just once. Sequenced material: peripheral blood. These receptors all stem from a human donor in a cohort sampled during active COVID-19. The CDR3 runs from the conserved cysteine through the conserved F or W. D genes are given only for firm matches. The listing skips clone size in some rows; elsewhere it reads once, few, many or a size class.

CDR3 DNA	CDR3 protein	V gene	J gene	clone size	D gene
TGTGCCAGCATCCGGGGGGGCTCCTACGAGCAGTACTTC	CASIRGGSYEQYF	TRBV28	TRBJ2-7	.	TRBD2
TGTGCCAGCAGTGAATTGAGCTATGGCTACACCTTC	CASSELSYGYTF	TRBV6-1	TRBJ1-2	.	.
TGTGCCAGCAGCGTAGAGGGAGCGGGAGGGCCTAGGGAGCAGTATTTT	CASSVEGAGGPREQYF	TRBV7-2	TRBJ2-3	.	TRBD2
TGTGCCAGCAGCTTAAGGGGTGTCAATGAAAAACTGTTTTTT	CASSLRGVNEKLFF	TRBV7-2	TRBJ1-4	.	.
TGCGCCAGCAGTCACCCACGACAGGGACGGGGCAAATATTCACCCCTCCACTTT	CASSHPRQGRGKYSPLHF	TRBV23-1	TRBJ1-6	.	TRBD1
TGTGCCAGCAGTGGGCAGGCTTGGTCACCCCTCCACTTT	CASSGQAWSPLHF	TRBV2	TRBJ1-6	.	.
TGCAGCGTCGACGTAGGGGCTGAAGAGTACTTC	CSVDVGAEEYF	TRBV29-1	TRBJ2-5	once	.
TGTGCCAGCAGTTACTCGGTGCAGGGATCCACTGAAGCTTTCTTT	CASSYSVQGSTEAFF	TRBV6-5	TRBJ1-1	.	.
TGTGCCAGCAGCTCTCCGAGGCGAAGTGAAAAACTGTTTTTT	CASSSPRRSEKLFF	TRBV13	TRBJ1-4	.	.
TGTGCCATCACCGGAGAGTATAATTCACCCCTCCACTTT	CAITGEYNSPLHF	TRBV10-3	TRBJ1-6	.	.
TGTGCCACCAGTGATTTGCGCGGGGGCAGGGACTATGGCTACACCTTC	CATSDLRGGRDYGYTF	TRBV24-1	TRBJ1-2	few	.
TGCGCCAGCAGCTTTTCGCGGGAGGAGGGCTACGAGCAGTACTTC	CASSFSREEGYEQYF	TRBV5-1	TRBJ2-7	.	TRBD2
TGTGCCAGCACCCTTTGGGGGGACGCCTACGAGCAGTACTTC	CASTLWGDAYEQYF	TRBV11-2	TRBJ2-7	.	.
TGTGCCAGCAGCTCCGAATGGGGGGTCTACGAGCAGTACTTC	CASSSEWGVYEQYF	TRBV11-2	TRBJ2-7	.	.
TGTGCCAGCAGCTTAGCGTTGAATTACGAGCAGTACTTC	CASSLALNYEQYF	TRBV7-3	TRBJ2-7	.	.
TGTGCCAGCAGCGACGGCCCAACAGGGTTAAACACTGAAGCTTTCTTT	CASSDGPTGLNTEAFF	TRBV11-2	TRBJ1-1	.	.
TGTGCCAGTAGTATTTGGGGGGATAATTCACCCCTCCACTTT	CASSIWGDNSPLHF	TRBV19	TRBJ1-6	.	.
TGCGCCAGCAGTGAGTCCGAGGAGAGCGGGGAGCTGTTTTTT	CASSESEESGELFF	TRBV10-1	TRBJ2-2	.	.
TGTGCCAGCAGTCCGGGAGGCTCAAACTATGGCTACACCTTC	CASSPGGSNYGYTF	TRBV5-8	TRBJ1-2	.	.
TGTGCCAGCAGCGCCGCACTTACCGGGGAGCTGTTTTTT	CASSAALTGELFF	TRBV9	TRBJ2-2	once	.
TGTGCCAGCAGTTTATCAAGGAGGGACACAGATACGCAGTATTTT	CASSLSRRDTDTQYF	TRBV27	TRBJ2-3	.	.
TGCACCAGCAGCCAAGACAGGAAACCTAACTATGGCTACACCTTC	CTSSQDRKPNYGYTF	TRBV1	TRBJ1-2	.	.
TGTGCCAGCAGCTTAGGTCTAGCGGGAAACTATGAGCAGTTCTTC	CASSLGLAGNYEQFF	TRBV11-2	TRBJ2-1	.	TRBD2
TGTGCCAGCAGCGCCCGACAGGGTGCCTACAATGAGCAGTTCTTC	CASSARQGAYNEQFF	TRBV9	TRBJ2-1	.	TRBD1
TGCGCCAGCAGCCCAACTAAGACAGGGGGCAACTACGAGCAGTACTTC	CASSPTKTGGNYEQYF	TRBV4-3	TRBJ2-7	.	TRBD1
TGCGCCAGCAGCTTGGAGACAGGGGGCTCTGGGGCCAACGTCCTGACTTTC	CASSLETGGSGANVLTF	TRBV5-1	TRBJ2-6	.	TRBD1
TGCAGCGTTAACAGGGGAACGACTGGAAACACCATATATTTT	CSVNRGTTGNTIYF	TRBV29-1	TRBJ1-3	.	TRBD1
TGTGCCAGCAGCCATGCCGGGAGCGGGTCCCCCTACGAGCAGTACTTC	CASSHAGSGSPYEQYF	TRBV3-1/TRBV3-2	TRBJ2-7	.	.
TGTGCCACCAGCGGCAGGGATTTCGGCACAGATACGCAGTATTTT	CATSGRDFGTDTQYF	TRBV24-1	TRBJ2-3	.	.
TGCAGTGCTAGTGGACAGCCAGGGACTAGCACCTACTACGAGCAGTACTTC	CSASGQPGTSTYYEQYF	TRBV20-1	TRBJ2-7	.	TRBD2
TGCAGCGTGACCGGGACTATCACCTACGAGCAGTACTTC	CSVTGTITYEQYF	TRBV29-1	TRBJ2-7	.	TRBD2
TGTGCCAGCAGCTTAGGAGGGAATTCACCCCTCCACTTT	CASSLGGNSPLHF	TRBV11-3	TRBJ1-6	.	.
TGTGCCAGCAGCTCAATTCCGCCTGAGACACCCCTCCACTTT	CASSSIPPETPLHF	TRBV7-2	TRBJ1-6	.	.
TGTGCCACCAGCAGAGATCGCGGAAATTCCTACGAGCAGTACTTC	CATSRDRGNSYEQYF	TRBV15	TRBJ2-7	.	.
TGTGCCAGCAGTGACGACAGGCAATACGAGCAGTACTTC	CASSDDRQYEQYF	TRBV2	TRBJ2-7	.	.
TGTGCCAGCAGTTCCCTGCGGACAGGGTCCAGCTCCTACAATGAGCAGTTCTTC	CASSSLRTGSSSYNEQFF	TRBV6-2/TRBV6-3	TRBJ2-1	.	TRBD1
TGTGCCTGGAGTACAGGGGTTAGTGCCTATGGCTACACCTTC	CAWSTGVSAYGYTF	TRBV30	TRBJ1-2	.	TRBD1
TGCAGCGTTGGCCACCAGGAGGGCGGCGGCTACACCTTC	CSVGHQEGGGYTF	TRBV29-1	TRBJ1-2	.	.
TGTGCCAGCAGCTTAGTTAGCGGCCAGGGTGGGTCACCCCTCCACTTT	CASSLVSGQGGSPLHF	TRBV7-9	TRBJ1-6	.	.
TGTGCCACTACAGGGGACGGCTACACCTTC	CATTGDGYTF	TRBV19	TRBJ1-2	.	TRBD1
TGTGCCAGCAGCCCTGTCAGGACAGGGTCCCACGAGCAGTACTTC	CASSPVRTGSHEQYF	TRBV7-2	TRBJ2-7	.	TRBD1
TGTGCCAGCAGCCGTGACCCCAGGGCAACTGAAGCTTTCTTT	CASSRDPRATEAFF	TRBV5-4	TRBJ1-1	.	.
TGTGCCAGCAGGGGGGGGCTCCGGCACAGGGTGGGAAATTCACCCCTCCACTTT	CASRGGLRHRVGNSPLHF	TRBV28	TRBJ1-6	.	.
TGTGCCAGCAGCTTGTTGGTTAGCGGGAGTGGCGAGCAGTACTTC	CASSLLVSGSGEQYF	TRBV5-4	TRBJ2-7	.	TRBD2
TGCGCCAGCAGCTTGGAAATAGCGGGGGCCACAGATACGCAGTATTTT	CASSLEIAGATDTQYF	TRBV5-1	TRBJ2-3	.	TRBD2
TGTGCCAGCAGTTTATACAGGGGGCTGAGGAATGAGCAGTTCTTC	CASSLYRGLRNEQFF	TRBV2	TRBJ2-1	.	TRBD1
TGTGCCAGCACTCTTGGACAGGGGGCCCACAATGAGCAGTTCTTC	CASTLGQGAHNEQFF	TRBV28	TRBJ2-1	few	TRBD1
TGTGCCAGCAGCGCCCGAGAGACAGGGGGAAATGAAGCTTTCTTT	CASSARETGGNEAFF	TRBV5-4	TRBJ1-1	few	TRBD1
TGTGCCAGCAGCCCCCCCGGGGGGCTCTGGGGTGAAGCTTTCTTT	CASSPPGGLWGEAFF	TRBV2	TRBJ1-1	.	.
TGTGCCAGCAGCCAAGATTGGGCAGTTTCGTACCAAGAGACCCAGTACTTC	CASSQDWAVSYQETQYF	TRBV14	TRBJ2-5	once	.
TGTGCCAGCTCACCAGGCAGCGGGCAGAACACCGGGGAGCTGTTTTTT	CASSPGSGQNTGELFF	TRBV18	TRBJ2-2	.	.